Below, one T cell receptor (beta chain) is given with its context. The antigen is unknown. Produced via immunoSEQ multiplex PCR; TCRdb's table is partial and in-frame only. The data show 60,000 to 90,000 clones, with more than 75% seen just once and around 6.5% held by the top ten. The data were taken from a study of OX40 agonist ivuxolimab in advanced cancers. Across the whole study: Allowance was made for prior anti-PD-1, anti-PD-L1 or anti-CTLA-4 therapy, and about 37% had some. Study outcomes and limitations: Fewer expanded clones were found on average in CD4+ than in CD8+ T cells. There was clonal expansion of CD4+ and CD8+ blood T cells by week 6 at 0.1 to 3.0 mg/kg.

Losses at the gene ends were 3 bases for V and 4 bases for J; bases not matched to a gene: 17. This CDR3 has 18 amino acids. Germline V gene lookup returns CDR1 KGHSH and CDR2 LQKENI. The receptor's source is an adult with an advanced solid tumor such as melanoma, head and neck, liver or kidney cancer. The chain uses TRBV18 and TRBJ2-7; 8 bases fit TRBD2. The sequencing used CD4+ or CD8+ T cells sorted from blood, collected in a trial of the OX40 agonist ivuxolimab. CDR3 sequence: CASSPIHRGAGESYEQYF. DNA of the CDR3: TGTGCCAGCTCACCCATTCATAGAGGAGCGGGAGAGTCTTACGAGCAGTACTTC. Supplemented by reference TRBV18 and TRBJ2-7, the full variable domain reads NAGVMQNPRHLVRRRGQEARLRCSPMKGHSHVYWYRQLPEEGLKFMVYLQKENIIDESGMPKERFSAEFPKEGPSILRIQQVVRGDSAAYFCASSPIHRGAGESYEQYFGPGTRLTVT.